This T cell receptor beta chain was captured by sequencing in a study of Ad26.COV2.S vaccination and SARS-CoV-2 variants (dated by TCRdb to the early 2020s). Background on the whole study: Vaccine-arm donors were drawn from COV1001, a multicentre, randomized, double-blind, placebo-controlled phase I-IIa trial of Ad26.COV2.S in healthy adults. Ad26.COV2.S was given intramuscularly at 5x10^10 or 1x10^11 viral particles, as a single shot or as two shots 56 days apart. The specificity and breadth of SARS-CoV-2-reactive T cell receptors after Ad26.COV2.S vaccination were assessed by TCRbeta repertoire sequencing. A total of around 32 samples were included in the TCR-sequenced set, comprising about 20 Ad26.COV2.S vaccine recipients, 5 placebo recipients and 8 SARS-CoV-2 convalescent individuals. Trial participants were randomized into five groups of five: low-dose or high-dose Ad26.COV2.S given once or twice, or placebo on both occasions. Throughout the experiments and outcome assessment, investigators stayed blinded to trial group allocation. The study at large found these results: Spike-specific TCR breadth was higher in Ad26.COV2.S recipients than in placebo recipients (P = 0.0014). Non-spike TCR breadth was comparable between vaccine and placebo recipients, consistent with the vaccine containing only spike. Comparing responses between vaccine doses or regimens was not something the study was powered to do. Substantial breadth of spike-specific CD8+ and CD4+ T cell responses was reported after vaccination. The authors noted that total T cell responses may have been underestimated by the TCR breadth and depth analyses.

TCRbeta CDR3 regions were sequenced with the immunoSEQ Assay. After extraction, genomic DNA underwent amplification by bias-controlled multiplex PCR, followed by high-throughput sequencing. Processing in the source paper ran as follows. To quantify the absolute abundance of every unique TCRbeta CDR3 region, sequences were collapsed and filtered. T cell fraction was estimated by normalizing TCRbeta template counts to usable DNA, with usable DNA measured through amplification of reference genes found in all nucleated cells. Repertoire TCRs were annotated as SARS-CoV-2-specific by exact matching of V gene, CDR3 amino acid sequence and J gene to a known reactive TCR set. The reference SARS-CoV-2 TCR set came from MIRA and was filtered for enrichment in COVID-19-positive ImmuneCODE repertoires, removing public or cross-reactive TCRs. Based on the MIRA antigens, annotated TCRs were further analysed at the level of specific ORF or position within ORF. Breadth was defined as the number of annotated unique rearrangements divided by the total number of unique productive rearrangements, and depth was defined as the summed frequency of the annotated unique rearrangements. Group comparisons of TCR breadth used two-sided Wilcoxon rank-sum tests. Entries here come from immuneACCESS through TCRdb and include only in-frame sequences with V and J called. Some clones fail to appear in such tables; in the studies checked, an unresolved V gene covers under half of the shortfall, and the cause of the remainder is unknown. The DNA was the basis for D and trimming; V, J and clone size are from that table. Across this sample there are about 400,000 clones, with over 75% seen only once. Around 1.9% of the sample goes to the ten largest clones.

CDR1 and CDR2, looked up from the germline V gene (reference sequence), are GTSNPN and SVGIG. Between the V and J ends, shortened by 8 bases and 6 bases respectively, the junction contains 8 bases. Including the terminal cysteine and phenylalanine, the CDR3 comprises 9 residues. Solely the CDR3 DNA is kept, with 27 bases framed from the first base. The treatment or condition tag for this specimen amounts to: 15 to 20 received Ad26.COV2.S at low or high dose, single or two shots; about five received placebo; per-sample allocation not given. For vaccine and placebo recipients, repertoires were sequenced using samples collected on day 63 after the first injection. In Cohort 1b, roughly 25 adults aged 18-55 years were enrolled at a single site in Boston, USA, between 29 July and 7 August 2020. As a vaccine, Ad26.COV2.S was a replication-incompetent adenovirus type 26 vector that expressed a prefusion-stabilized SARS-CoV-2 spike protein derived from the original Wuhan strain.

To note about this clone: Its binding antigen is unknown. Base-call qualities are not available, and no considerably larger clone is one nucleotide away.

This clonotype was sampled from a person aged 18-65 years who received the Ad26.COV2.S COVID-19 vaccine or a placebo. The sequencing here drew on peripheral blood, taken in a trial of Ad26.COV2.S vaccine versus placebo. The chain was built from TRBV30 and TRBJ2-7, with the D gene uncertain. The CDR3 reads as follows: CARISEQYF. The DNA is TGTGCCCGTATATCCGAGCAGTACTTC.